This is a list of T cell receptor beta chains from one sample in a study of CD8 T cells in Susac syndrome. In TCRdb, the immunoSEQ multiplex PCR reads were re-called with MiXCR into one record per CDR3 protein. The sample lists under 150,000 distinct CDR3 sequences, approximately 94% occurring once. The specimen was CD4+ T cells from PBMCs. The receptors come from a human donor with multiple sclerosis. Both conserved end residues are part of each CDR3. The D gene is left open where the match is weak.

d_call,v_call,cdr3_length,j_call,cdr3_aa
-,TRBV7-7,14,TRBJ2-3,CASSLGQFTDTQYF
-,TRBV7-2,16,TRBJ1-6,CASSLGRAGANSPLHF
TRBD2,TRBV20-1,14,TRBJ2-7,CSARGVAGGGEQYF
-,TRBV6-5,19,TRBJ2-6,CASSLSGGGNKSRANVLTF
TRBD2,TRBV6-1,16,TRBJ2-7,CASSHGATSDPYEQYF
-,TRBV6-1,15,TRBJ2-6,CATAGRAAGANVLTF
-,TRBV7-2,14,TRBJ1-5,CASSSQQGKQPQHF
-,TRBV4-3,18,TRBJ2-4,CASSQVGTRSRAKNIQYF
-,TRBV30,17,TRBJ1-4,CAWRSAFRAALDEKLFF
TRBD2,TRBV5-4,17,TRBJ2-1,CASSWVAGGGRSNEQFF
TRBD1,TRBV18,15,TRBJ2-2,CASSPRTGDTGELFF
-,TRBV7-2,14,TRBJ2-7,CASSPSRDSYEQYF
TRBD1,TRBV30,14,TRBJ1-1,CAWRGDSQNTEAFF
-,TRBV29-1,15,TRBJ2-2,CSVAVQGVWTGELFF
TRBD2,TRBV6-6,15,TRBJ2-6,CASNLGRSGANVLTF
-,TRBV18,16,TRBJ1-1,CASSPLGKFMNTEAFF
-,TRBV6-2/TRBV6-3,14,TRBJ2-7,CASSHGTPGYEQYF
-,TRBV12-3/TRBV12-4,13,TRBJ1-2,CASSVSRDYGYTF
-,TRBV6-5,14,TRBJ1-1,CASSSFGTTKEAFF